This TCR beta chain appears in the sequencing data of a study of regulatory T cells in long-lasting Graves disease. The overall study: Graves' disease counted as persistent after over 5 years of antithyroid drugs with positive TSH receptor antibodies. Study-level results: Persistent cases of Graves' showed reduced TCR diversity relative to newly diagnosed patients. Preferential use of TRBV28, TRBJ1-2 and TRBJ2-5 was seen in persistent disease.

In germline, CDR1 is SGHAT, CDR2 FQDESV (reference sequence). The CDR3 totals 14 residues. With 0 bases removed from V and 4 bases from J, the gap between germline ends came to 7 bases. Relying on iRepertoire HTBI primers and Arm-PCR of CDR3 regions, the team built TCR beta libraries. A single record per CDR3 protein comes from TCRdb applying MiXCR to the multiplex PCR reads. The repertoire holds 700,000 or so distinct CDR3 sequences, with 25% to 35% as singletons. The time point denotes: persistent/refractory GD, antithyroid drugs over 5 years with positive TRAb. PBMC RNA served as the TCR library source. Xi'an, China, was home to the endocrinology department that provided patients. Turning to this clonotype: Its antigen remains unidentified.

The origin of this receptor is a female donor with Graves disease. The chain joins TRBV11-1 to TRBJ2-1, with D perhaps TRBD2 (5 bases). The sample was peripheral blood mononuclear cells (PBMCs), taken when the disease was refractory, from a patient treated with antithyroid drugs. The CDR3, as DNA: TGTGCCAGCAGCTTAGCGCGAGGGTACAATGAGCAGTTCTTC. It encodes CASSLARGYNEQFF.